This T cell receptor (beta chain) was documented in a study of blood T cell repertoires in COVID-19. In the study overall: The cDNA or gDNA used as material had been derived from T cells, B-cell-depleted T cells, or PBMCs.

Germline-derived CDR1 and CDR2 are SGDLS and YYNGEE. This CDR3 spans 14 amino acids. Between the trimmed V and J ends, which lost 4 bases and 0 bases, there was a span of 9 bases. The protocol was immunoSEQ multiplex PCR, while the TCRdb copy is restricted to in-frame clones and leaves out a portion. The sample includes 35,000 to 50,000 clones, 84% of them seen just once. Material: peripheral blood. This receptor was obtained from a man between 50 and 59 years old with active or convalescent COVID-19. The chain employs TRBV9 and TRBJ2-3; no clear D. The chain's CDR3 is CASSYRPSTDTQYF. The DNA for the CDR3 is TGTGCCAGCAGCTACAGACCTAGCACAGATACGCAGTATTTT.